The 4 T cell receptor beta chains given below trace back to one sample, sequenced in a study of blood T cell repertoires in COVID-19. Some clones are missing from TCRdb's copy, which holds only in-frame ones; the method was immunoSEQ multiplex PCR. The sample holds approximately 110,000 clones, around 84% seen once. The sequencing input was peripheral blood. These receptors all stem from a woman over 75 with active or convalescent COVID-19.

Here the CDR3 DNA reads TGTGCCAGCAGCTCACCGGACAGGGGCGACGAGCAGTACTTC. Translated: CASSSPDRGDEQYF. The chain couples TRBV7-9 to TRBJ2-7; 9 bases are a match to TRBD1. Trimming cost V 4 bases and J 5 bases; bases outside gene matches: 6. The CDR3 extends over 14 amino acids. Germline lookup yields CDR1 SEHNR and CDR2 FQNEAQ (reference sequence).

The chain couples TRBV24-1 to TRBJ1-2, with 10 bases aligning to TRBD1. The CDR3 loop spans 14 amino acids. Per germline, CDR1 KGHDR and CDR2 SFDVKD. Unmatched junction bases numbered 6, after V lost 5 bases and J lost 7 bases. The CDR3 DNA follows: TGTGCCACCAGTGGAACCGGGACAGGGGTTGGCTACACCTTC. Translation: CATSGTGTGVGYTF.

This chain links TRBV7-3 with TRBJ2-3, with 7 bases fitting TRBD2. The germline V gene encodes CDR1 SGHTA and CDR2 FQGTGA. This CDR3 is built from 17 residues. V trimming: 3 bases; J trimming: 0 bases; junction bases outside the gene matches: 9. CDR3 residues: CASSLDSGSPSTDTQYF. For the CDR3, the DNA is TGTGCCAGCAGCTTGGATAGCGGGTCCCCTAGCACAGATACGCAGTATTTT. The full variable domain, completed using reference TRBV7-3 and TRBJ2-3, is GAGVSQTPSNKVTEKGKYVELRCDPISGHTALYWYRQSLGQGPEFLIYFQGTGAADDSGLPNDRFFAVRPEGSVSTLKIQRTERGDSAVYLCASSLDSGSPSTDTQYFGPGTRLTVL.

The CDR3 region is CASSEAQANTGELFF. The CDR3 region has the DNA TGTGCCAGCAGTGAAGCCCAGGCGAACACCGGGGAGCTGTTTTTT. The gene calls are TRBV2 and TRBJ2-2; D unclear. Between the trimmed V and J ends, which lost 0 bases and 0 bases, there was a span of 5 bases. The CDR3 has 15 amino acids. Germline V gene data show CDR1 as SNHLY and CDR2 as FYNNEI.